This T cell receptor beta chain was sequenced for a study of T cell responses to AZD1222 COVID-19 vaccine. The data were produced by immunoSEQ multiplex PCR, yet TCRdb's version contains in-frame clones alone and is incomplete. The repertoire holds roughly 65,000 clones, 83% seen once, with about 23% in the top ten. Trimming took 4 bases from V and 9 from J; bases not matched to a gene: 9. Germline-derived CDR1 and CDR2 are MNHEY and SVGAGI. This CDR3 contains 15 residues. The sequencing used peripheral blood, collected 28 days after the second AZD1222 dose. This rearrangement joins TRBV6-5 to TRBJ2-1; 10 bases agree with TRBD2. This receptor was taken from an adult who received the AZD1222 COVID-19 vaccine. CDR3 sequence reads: CASSFVSGGALEQFF. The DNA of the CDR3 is TGTGCCAGCAGTTTCGTAAGCGGGGGGGCTCTTGAGCAGTTCTTC.